This T cell receptor (beta chain) was obtained from a study of breast tumors, draining lymph nodes, adjacent tissues. Axillary draining lymph nodes of breast cancer patients supplied the node samples. TCRdb passed the multiplex PCR reads through MiXCR, listing each CDR3 protein once. Here the sample spans tens of thousands of distinct CDR3 sequences, approximately 30% being singletons. The CDR3 spans 12 residues. The V gene lost 6 bases and the J gene lost 6 bases, with 11 bases spanning the gap. CDR1 is SEHNR and CDR2 is FQNEAQ in the germline V gene (reference sequence). The receptor was isolated from a female donor with breast cancer. Some clones in this sample may be carry-over from other donors' samples. The sequenced sample was axillary lymph node tissue. The chain carries TRBV7-9 and TRBJ1-1; D is undetermined. The chain's CDR3 is CASRPDRSEAFF. The CDR3 coding sequence is TGTGCCAGCAGACCGGACCGATCTGAAGCTTTCTTT.